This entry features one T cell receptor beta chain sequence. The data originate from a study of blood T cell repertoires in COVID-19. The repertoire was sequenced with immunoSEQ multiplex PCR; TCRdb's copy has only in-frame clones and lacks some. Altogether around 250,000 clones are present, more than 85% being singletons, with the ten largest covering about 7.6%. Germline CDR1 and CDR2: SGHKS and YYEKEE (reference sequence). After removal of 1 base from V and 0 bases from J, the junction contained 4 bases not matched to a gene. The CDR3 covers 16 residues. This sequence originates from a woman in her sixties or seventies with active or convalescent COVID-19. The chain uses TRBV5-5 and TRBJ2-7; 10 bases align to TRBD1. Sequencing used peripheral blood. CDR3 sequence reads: CASSLTGQGISYEQYF. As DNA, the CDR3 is TGTGCCAGCAGCTTGACGGGACAGGGGATCTCCTACGAGCAGTACTTC.